This T cell receptor (beta chain) is drawn from a study of CD8+CD57+ T cells in acquired aplastic anemia. Germline loops: CDR1 DFQATT, CDR2 SNEGSKA (reference sequence). Trimming took 5 bases from V and 3 from J; bases not matched to a gene: 8. The CDR3 is 14 amino acids. CD8+CD57+ cell expansion had been shown by flow cytometry in patients chosen for sequencing. Profiling of TCR beta VDJ combinations and CDR3 sequences used genomic DNA as template. TCRdb itself ran the reads through MiXCR, one entry per CDR3 protein. The sample lists 150,000 or so distinct CDR3 sequences, roughly 49% occurring once. Concerning this clonotype: Antigen unknown.

Findings and limits, study-wide: A significant difference in CD8+ Simpson's diversity between patients and controls was not found.

The J gene is TRBJ2-7, the V gene TRBV20-1; 9 bases agree with TRBD1. Specimen: sorted CD4+, CD8+, or CD8+CD57+ T cells (not recorded which) from PBMCs. The source of this sequence is a human donor with aplastic anemia. Here the CDR3 DNA reads TGCAGTGCTCCTAAGACAGGGGGAGGCTACGAGCAGTACTTC. It encodes CSAPKTGGGYEQYF.